This T cell receptor beta chain was sequenced in a study of shared T cell receptors in the human thymus. This CDR3 contains 15 residues. CDR1 and CDR2 (germline): SGDLS, YYNGEE. V lost 2 bases to trimming and J lost 5 bases; unmatched junction nucleotides: 9. TCRdb's copy holds only in-frame clones and misses some; the assay was immunoSEQ multiplex PCR. This table holds about 660,000 clones, 88% found once. These data were also filed under a second study, of human thymus T cells. That paper states: Resected material from corrective heart surgery provided the thymus tissue analysed. Related research described thymic repertoires that were highly overlapping among unrelated individuals.

The gene calls are TRBV9 and TRBJ2-5, with 7 bases matching TRBD1. The clonotype comes from a boy in the first two years of life with a congenital heart defect. The sequenced sample consisted of thymocytes. In nucleotides, the CDR3 is TGTGCCAGCAGCGTCCCGTCAGGGGGTGGTGAGACCCAGTACTTC. Translation gives CASSVPSGGGETQYF.